This T cell receptor beta chain came from a study of technical replicates of blood from a few donors. Measured with immunoSEQ multiplex PCR; TCRdb has only the in-frame clones, and not every one. The sample lists 85,000 to 100,000 clones, around 95% occurring once. The CDR3 is made up of 13 amino acids. V lost 0 bases to trimming and J lost 8 bases, with 9 bases between them. Germline V gene lookup returns CDR1 SGHNT and CDR2 YYREEE (reference sequence). This clone was observed a single time. V gene TRBV5-4 combines with J gene TRBJ2-1; possible D gene TRBD2, 5 bases. The receptor comes from a human donor in good health. What was sequenced was T cells isolated from PBMCs. The CDR3: CASSLAGKDEQFF. DNA for the CDR3: TGTGCCAGCAGCTTGGCCGGGAAGGATGAGCAGTTCTTC. Complete variable domain (other parts from reference TRBV5-4 and TRBJ2-1): ETGVTQSPTHLIKTRGQQVTLRCSSQSGHNTVSWYQQALGQGPQFIFQYYREEENGRGNFPPRFSGLQFPNYSSELNVNALELDDSALYLCASSLAGKDEQFFGPGTRLTVL.